These 19 T cell receptor delta chains came from one sample sequenced in a study of γδ T cells in repeated Plasmodium falciparum infection. TCRdb re-processed the multiplex PCR reads via CATT. Altogether around 86,000 delta-chain clones are present, roughly 1.4% being singletons, with the ten largest covering over 8%. Flow sorting of PBMC yielded separate Vgamma9/Vdelta2+ and Vdelta2-negative gammadelta T cell populations for bulk repertoire analysis. The source material was gamma-delta T cells from blood. These receptors originate from a pool of human donors (malaria-infected and uninfected, not separated).

With regard to this clone: TCRdb lists the protein of a much larger clone for this DNA, which differs at residue 16, so this is likely a read error; the protein given here is translated from the DNA itself. J gene calling gave no result, while the V gene is TRDV1; the table's D call of TRDD3 was not tested on the DNA. From germline, CDR1 is TSWWSYY and CDR2 QGS. The CDR3 totals 17 residues. The CDR3 here is CALGETSYWGSTDKLTF. DNA for the CDR3: TGTGCTCTTGGGGAAACGTCCTACTGGGGATCCACCGATAAACTCACCTTT.

In its sample, this clone was seen a few times. This DNA translates differently at residue 10 from the TCRdb protein, which is that of a much larger clone; a read error is likely, and the protein shown is the DNA's own translation. The gene calls are TRDV1 and TRDJ1, with 13 nucleotides matching TRDD3. No J gene is reported in TCRdb; it was inferred here by comparing the DNA with germline. Germline V CDR1 and CDR2: TSWWSYY, QGS. The CDR3 has 29 residues. J was trimmed by 7 bases and V by 3 bases; bases with no gene match: 47. CDR3 protein: CALGDQPPTSLPLPTVLGDTRMSRGKLIF. CDR3 coding DNA: TGTGCTCTTGGGGACCAACCACCGACCTCCCTACCTCTACCGACCGTACTGGGGGATACGCGTATGTCCCGCGGTAAACTCATCTTT.

This clone has only a few counts. With only one base between it and a far larger clone, this is likely a read error. Other DNA sequences in the same sample also yield this CDR3. The rearrangement joins TRDV2 to TRDJ3; TRDD3 matches at 13 bases. The J gene, not given by TCRdb, was assigned here from a germline match of the nucleotide sequence. The CDR3 has 22 residues. CDR1 and CDR2 from the germline V gene are GEAIGNYY and EKD. Germline trimming cut 2 bases from V and 1 base from J; bases unmatched to any gene: 13. The CDR3 coding sequence is TGTGCCTGTGACATAAAGTACTGGGGGATACGGCTCCGGTCCTGGGACACCCGACAGATGTTTTTC. It is translated as CACDIKYWGIRLRSWDTRQMFF.

Comment on this clone: With a far larger clone one base away, a read error is the likely cause. Distinct nucleotide sequences in the sample also encode this CDR3. The rearrangement joins TRDV1 to TRDJ1; weak D call: TRDD3 (5 bases). CDR1 is TSWWSYY and CDR2 is QGS in the germline V gene. The CDR3 extends over 11 amino acids. The CDR3 is CALGENRKLIF. CDR3 DNA: TGTGCTCTCGGGGAAAATCGTAAACTCATCTTT.

This clone was observed a few times. TCRdb's protein, taken from a much larger clone, differs from this DNA's translation at residue 15, likely owing to a read error; the protein displayed comes from the DNA. The rearrangement joins TRDV1 to TRDJ1, with 11 nucleotides matching TRDD3. Matching the DNA to germline supplied the J gene, which TCRdb does not give. The CDR3 is made up of 21 amino acids. The junction had 27 bases not matched to a gene; V was cut back by 2 bases and J by 10 bases. Germline CDR1 is TSWWSYY and CDR2 is QGS. CDR3: CALGEFPYNHVGDTCIGGLIF. CDR3 coding DNA: TGTGCTCTTGGGGAATTTCCCTATAATCACGTGGGGGATACGTGTATCGGGGGACTCATCTTT.

This clone was detected a few times. The TCRdb protein, from a much larger clone, departs from this DNA's translation at residue 6, likely by read error; the protein shown derives from the DNA. The genes are TRDV1 and TRDJ1; tentative D call: TRDD3 (6 bases). This CDR3 region has 16 residues. Germline V CDR1 and CDR2: TSWWSYY, QGS. V was trimmed by 2 bases and J by 8 bases, leaving 21 bases between them. In DNA, the CDR3 is TGTGCTCTTGGGGAATACAGGTGGCGGGGATCAGGGAAACTCATCTTT. Protein: CALGEYRWRGSGKLIF.

This clone was recorded a few times. A far larger clone is off by one base, so a read error is likely. The sample carries other DNA sequences with the same CDR3. The chain has TRDV3 and TRDJ1, with D perhaps matching TRDD2 (7 bases). Germline values: CDR1 TVYSNPD, CDR2 GDNSRS (reference sequence). The CDR3 spans 21 residues. This chain's CDR3 is CAFGPLSYGALLGPNTDKLIF. The DNA for the CDR3 is TGTGCCTTCGGTCCCCTTTCCTACGGAGCCCTACTGGGACCTAACACAGATAAACTCATCTTT.

This clone showed up just a few times. For this DNA, TCRdb reports the protein of a much larger clone, which diverges at residue 15, most likely from a read error; the protein presented here is translated directly from the DNA. The rearrangement uses TRDV2 and TRDJ1, with 13 bases identical to TRDD3. Germline lookup yields CDR1 GEAIGNYY and CDR2 EKD. The CDR3 is made up of 21 amino acids. V lost 1 base, J lost 0 bases, and 16 bases stayed unmatched. CDR3 nucleotides: TGTGCCTGTGACACGGCGTACTGGGGGATACGCGATACCCCAGACACCGATAAACTCATCTTT. Protein product: CACDTAYWGIRDTPDTDKLIF.

About this clone itself: TCRdb records a much larger clone's protein for this DNA, with a difference at residue 19 that likely arises from a read error; the protein given is the translation of the DNA. The V gene is TRDV1, the J gene TRDJ1, with TRDD3 matching 9 bases. The J gene, not given by TCRdb, was assigned here from a germline match of the nucleotide sequence. From germline, CDR1 is TSWWSYY and CDR2 QGS. This CDR3 has 22 amino acids. CDR3 DNA sequence: TGTGCTCTTGTCGGCTTACTGGGGGACTGGATACCATACCCATCGTACACCGATAGACTCATCTTT. This gives the protein CALVGLLGDWIPYPSYTDRLIF.

This clone came up a few times. Since a far larger clone is one base different, this is likely a read error. The sample has other DNA sequences that encode this CDR3 too. The V call is TRDV1, the J call TRDJ2, with D possibly TRDD3 on 6 matching bases. This CDR3 spans 21 amino acids. The ends were cut back, 2 bases at V and 4 bases at J, with 29 bases in the middle. Per germline, CDR1 TSWWSYY and CDR2 QGS. CDR3 loop: CALGEESYHEMGKGETAQLFF. The DNA for the CDR3 is TGTGCTCTTGGGGAAGAGTCGTACCATGAAATGGGCAAGGGGGAGACAGCACAACTCTTCTTT.

As for this clone: TCRdb lists the protein of a much larger clone for this DNA, which differs at residue 16, so this is likely a read error; the protein given here is translated from the DNA itself. V gene TRDV1 combines with J gene TRDJ1; TRDD3 aligns across 9 bases. Here the J gene was assigned by germline matching of the DNA, as TCRdb has none. This CDR3 contains 22 residues. With V trimmed by 5 bases and J by 7 bases, 32 bases remained unmatched. Looked up from germline, CDR1 is TSWWSYY and CDR2 is QGS. The CDR3, as DNA: TGTGCTCTTGGGAAGAGTCGACCTAATGGTGTAAGAGTACTGGGGGAGGGGGTTAAACTCATCTTT. As protein: CALGKSRPNGVRVLGEGVKLIF.

Only a few counts were recorded for this clone. A far larger clone is just one base off, so this is likely a read error. The sample contains more than one DNA sequence encoding this CDR3. The V and J genes are TRDV1 and TRDJ1; 8 bases fit TRDD3. TCRdb gives no J gene; it was assigned here by matching the DNA to germline. CDR1 TSWWSYY and CDR2 QGS come from the germline V gene. CDR3 size: 15 residues. Trimming took 4 bases from V and 3 from J; bases not matched to a gene: 7. DNA of the CDR3: TGTGCTCTTGGGGTCCCCGGGGATACAGCCGATAAACTCATCTTT. This gives the protein CALGVPGDTADKLIF.

Without a V gene call, the J gene is given as TRDJ1; the table's D call, TRDD3, has no DNA check behind it. The CDR3 length is 11 residues. The CDR3 DNA reads as TGTGCTGGGGATACGCTCGATAAACTCATCTTT. Translation: CAGDTLDKLIF.

The table lists this clone with many counts. V gene TRDV1 combines with J gene TRDJ1; 9 bases agree with TRDD3. No J gene is reported in TCRdb; it was inferred here by comparing the DNA with germline. CDR3 length: 26 residues. V was clipped by 6 bases and J by 0 bases; unmatched bases: 38. Germline V gene data show CDR1 as TSWWSYY and CDR2 as QGS. The CDR3, as DNA: TGTGCTCTTGGTTCGGCCCCCCCCTTTCCTAAAGTCCCCAGGGGGATACCCACTTGGTACACCGATAAACTCATCTTT. Its protein product is CALGSAPPFPKVPRGIPTWYTDKLIF.

This clone appeared a few times. This DNA's translation and the protein TCRdb lists, from a much larger clone, do not match at residues 4 and 15, likely due to a read error; the protein shown is translated from the DNA. The genes are TRDV1 and TRDJ1; TRDD3 agrees at 7 bases. Germline CDR1 is TSWWSYY and CDR2 is QGS. There are 26 residues in the CDR3. In DNA form, the CDR3 reads TGTGCTCTTGAGGAACTAGGAGTCAAAGGCTTTTCGACTGGGGAATTCTCACACCTGTACACCGATAAACTCATCTTT. This codes for CALEELGVKGFSTGEFSHLYTDKLIF.

On this clone: TCRdb attributes to this sequence the protein of a much larger clone, which differs from the DNA translation at residue 6; a read error is likely, and the protein displayed is translated from the DNA. The chain combines TRDV1 with TRDJ1; D possibly corresponds to TRDD3 (5 bases). TCRdb does not report a J gene; here it was assigned by matching the DNA to germline references. The germline V gene encodes CDR1 TSWWSYY and CDR2 QGS. The ends were cut back, 6 bases at V and 3 bases at J, with 23 bases in the middle. This CDR3 is 17 amino acids long. CDR3 in amino acids: CALGTGGSLRFADKLIF. In DNA form, the CDR3 reads TGTGCTCTTGGAACAGGGGGTTCCCTGAGATTCGCCGATAAACTCATCTTT.

This clone was counted only a few times. TCRdb pairs this DNA with a much larger clone's protein that differs at residue 15, likely a read error; the protein shown was translated from the DNA. The V gene reported is TRDV2; the J gene is uncalled. CDR3 length equals 16 residues. The V gene's germline CDR1 is GEAIGNYY and CDR2 EKD. This chain's CDR3 is CACDTLIQRYTDKLTF. DNA of the CDR3: TGTGCCTGTGACACCCTGATCCAGAGGTACACCGATAAACTCACCTTT.

This clone was counted a few times. A far larger clone is a single base away, which makes a read error likely. No J gene was named, though the V gene is TRDV2; the D call in the table, TRDD3, was not verified against the DNA. The CDR3 contains 18 residues. Germline V gene data show CDR1 as GEAIGNYY and CDR2 as EKD. The CDR3 DNA reads TGTGCCTGTGTCGTACTGGGGGAAAGCTCCTGGGACACCCGACAGATGTTCTTC. Protein product: CACVVLGESSWDTRQMFF.

A note on this clone: TCRdb's protein, taken from a much larger clone, differs from this DNA's translation at residue 13, likely owing to a read error; the protein displayed comes from the DNA. No call exists for the J gene, whereas the V gene is TRDV1. Germline CDR1 and CDR2: TSWWSYY and QGS. This CDR3 is 15 amino acids long. In nucleotides, the CDR3 is TGTGCTCTTGGGGCTCCCTTCGGGGGTAGGTTTCGACCCATCTTT. Residues: CALGAPFGGRFRPIF.